The entry that follows covers one T cell receptor (beta chain) sequence. What it binds is not known. Treatment here: around 19 received Ad26.COV2.S at low or high dose, single or two shots; a few received placebo; per-sample allocation not given. Collection of samples fell on day 63 after the first vaccine or placebo injection. These data belong to a study of Ad26.COV2.S vaccination and SARS-CoV-2 variants. Study as a whole: Doses of Ad26.COV2.S were injected into muscle once or twice, 56 days apart.

Broader study findings: Recipients of vaccine and of placebo showed similar breadth of their non-spike TCR repertoires.

TCRdb's table, derived via immunoSEQ multiplex PCR, lists solely in-frame clones and lacks some. The sample has some 340,000 clones, 70% to 90% seen once; the top ten hold 1.9%. The CDR3 extends over 15 amino acids. Trimming at V came to 5 bases and at J to 9 bases, leaving 11 bases not matched to a gene. Germline values: CDR1 KGHSH, CDR2 LQKENI. The sequence was collected from a person between 18 and 60 years old who received the Ad26.COV2.S COVID-19 vaccine or a placebo. Sequences were derived from peripheral blood, sampled in a trial of Ad26.COV2.S vaccine versus placebo. The chain joins TRBV18 to TRBJ2-1, with 9 bases that match TRBD1. CDR3 sequence: CASSSGQGLSSEQFF. For the CDR3, the DNA is TGTGCCAGCTCATCTGGACAGGGGTTATCGAGTGAGCAGTTCTTC.